This is a list of T cell receptor beta chains from one sample in a study of T cell changes during pregnancy in multiple sclerosis. TCRdb keeps only in-frame clones here, not all; method: immunoSEQ multiplex PCR. In the table there are 70,000 to 95,000 clones, approximately 89% of which are singletons. The input for sequencing was peripheral blood, taken before pregnancy. The receptors stem from a female donor with multiple sclerosis, enrolled in a pregnancy study. Each CDR3 is given with its conserved first and last residue. A D gene is named only where the DNA matches it firmly. Only part of the rows carry a size: once, few, many, or a class if the clone is expanded.

DNA	CDR3	length	J	V	size	D
TGTGCCAGCTCACCTCCAACAGCCAGGGGGGATACGCAGTATTTT	CASSPPTARGDTQYF	15	TRBJ2-3	TRBV18	NA	TRBD1
TGTGCCAGCAGTGACTCGATACAGGGTAGAAGGTCGTGTGAGCAGTTCTTC	CASSDSIQGRRSCEQFF	17	TRBJ2-1	TRBV6-4	NA	NA
TGTGCCAGCAGCCCATGGGACAGAGACACTGAAGCTTTCTTT	CASSPWDRDTEAFF	14	TRBJ1-1	TRBV7-9	NA	TRBD1
TGTGCCAGCAGTTTAAGGGGGCAGCCCCAGCATTTT	CASSLRGQPQHF	12	TRBJ1-5	TRBV28	once	NA
TGTGCCAGCAGCCTTCACCTGAGCTCCTACAATGAGCAGTTCTTC	CASSLHLSSYNEQFF	15	TRBJ2-1	TRBV27	once	NA
TGCAGCGCTGGACAGGATTCGAACACCGGGGAGCTGTTTTTT	CSAGQDSNTGELFF	14	TRBJ2-2	TRBV29-1	few	TRBD1
TGTGCCAGCAGCTTATGGGGGGGCCAAGAGACCCAGTACTTC	CASSLWGGQETQYF	14	TRBJ2-5	TRBV7-3	NA	TRBD2
TGTGCCAGCAGCGCTCTGGGACAGGATCAGCCCCAGCATTTT	CASSALGQDQPQHF	14	TRBJ1-5	TRBV9	few	TRBD1
TGTGCCAGCAGTCTCGAATCAGGGGGCACAGATACGCAGTATTTT	CASSLESGGTDTQYF	15	TRBJ2-3	TRBV6-4	few	NA
TGTGCCAGCAGCTTAGGATTGCAAGCGGGGAGATACAATGAGCAGTTCTTC	CASSLGLQAGRYNEQFF	17	TRBJ2-1	TRBV11-2	NA	TRBD2
TGTGCCAGCAGCGTAGGTGCCAGGGAAGTTTTTACTAATGAAAAACTGTTTTTT	CASSVGAREVFTNEKLFF	18	TRBJ1-4	TRBV9	NA	NA
TGTGCCAGCAGCTTAGGGGGACAGGGGGCAGGCTATGGCTACACCTTC	CASSLGGQGAGYGYTF	16	TRBJ1-2	TRBV7-9	NA	TRBD1
TGTGCCTGGAGTTCCGGACTAGCGGGGATTGATACGCAGTATTTT	CAWSSGLAGIDTQYF	15	TRBJ2-3	TRBV30	NA	TRBD2
TGTGCCAGCAGCCCTCCGTATCAGCCCCAGCATTTT	CASSPPYQPQHF	12	TRBJ1-5	TRBV7-2	NA	NA
TGCGCCAGCAGCTTGGGGACAGGGGGGCCCCTAGGCGAGCAGTACTTC	CASSLGTGGPLGEQYF	16	TRBJ2-7	TRBV5-1	NA	TRBD1
TGTGCCAGCAGCTCCGTCGGTAGCTCTGGGGCCAACGTCCTGACTTTC	CASSSVGSSGANVLTF	16	TRBJ2-6	TRBV7-2	NA	NA
TGTGCCAGCAGCTTAGCCCCATCTTATTCAGGATCACAAGGAAACACCATATATTTT	CASSLAPSYSGSQGNTIYF	19	TRBJ1-3	TRBV13	NA	NA
TGTGCCAGCACCAAGGGTCGGCAGGGGGCGGTGGCTGAAGCTTTCTTT	CASTKGRQGAVAEAFF	16	TRBJ1-1	TRBV2	NA	TRBD1
TGTGCCAGCAGCTTAGTTGGGGGGACGAACACCGGGGAGCTGTTTTTT	CASSLVGGTNTGELFF	16	TRBJ2-2	TRBV11-2	NA	NA
TGTGCCAGCAGCTCCCAACTTTGGGGCCAGAGCGGGGAGCAGTACTTC	CASSSQLWGQSGEQYF	16	TRBJ2-7	TRBV5-6	NA	NA
TGTGCCACCAGCTCTACAGGGGAGACCTACGAGCAGTACTTC	CATSSTGETYEQYF	14	TRBJ2-7	TRBV15	NA	TRBD1
TGTGCCAGCAGTGACCGCGGAGAATCTAGCACAGATACGCAGTATTTT	CASSDRGESSTDTQYF	16	TRBJ2-3	TRBV6-4	NA	NA
TGCGCCAGCAGCAAGGACAGCTCCTACGAGCAGTACTTC	CASSKDSSYEQYF	13	TRBJ2-7	TRBV5-1	NA	NA
TGTGCCAGCAGCTTAGCTAGCGGGGGGGGCACAGATACGCAGTATTTT	CASSLASGGGTDTQYF	16	TRBJ2-3	TRBV7-9	NA	TRBD2
TGTGCCAGCAGCTTACCACTAGGAAACGAGCAGTACTTC	CASSLPLGNEQYF	13	TRBJ2-7	TRBV7-2	NA	NA
TGTGCCAGCAGCTCAAGCTATTGGAGACCCTACGAGCAGTACTTC	CASSSSYWRPYEQYF	15	TRBJ2-7	TRBV5-6	NA	NA
TGTGCCAGCTCACCCAACGGGGGGGGCGAGCAGTACTTC	CASSPNGGGEQYF	13	TRBJ2-7	TRBV18	once	TRBD2
TGTGCCAGCATTAGTGACAGAGCCTACGAGCAGTACTTC	CASISDRAYEQYF	13	TRBJ2-7	TRBV6-1	NA	NA
TGTGCCAGCTCACCAGGGCAGGGGGCGTACAATGAGCAGTTCTTC	CASSPGQGAYNEQFF	15	TRBJ2-1	TRBV18	NA	TRBD1
TGTGCCAGCACTAAGGGGGGGGTGAACACTGAAGCTTTCTTT	CASTKGGVNTEAFF	14	TRBJ1-1	TRBV2	NA	NA
TGTGCCAGCAGAGGTAGCGGGGGGGCTACGGGGGAGACCCAGTACTTC	CASRGSGGATGETQYF	16	TRBJ2-5	TRBV2	NA	TRBD2
TGTGCCAGCAGTTCTACAGGGGTGGACTATGGCTACACCTTC	CASSSTGVDYGYTF	14	TRBJ1-2	TRBV27	NA	TRBD1
TGTGCCAGCAGTGAAGAAGTAGGCGAGGGAGGCTACACCTTC	CASSEEVGEGGYTF	14	TRBJ1-2	TRBV2	NA	NA
TGTGCCAGCAGCCCAAGAATAGCGGGGGACTTCTCCTACGAGCAGTACTTC	CASSPRIAGDFSYEQYF	17	TRBJ2-7	TRBV7-8	once	TRBD2
TGCGCCAGCAGCCGAGGACAGGGGGGATCTAACTATGGCTACACCTTC	CASSRGQGGSNYGYTF	16	TRBJ1-2	TRBV5-1	NA	TRBD1
TGTGCCAGCTCACCCTCGGGACAGGGGATCGGCTACACCTTC	CASSPSGQGIGYTF	14	TRBJ1-2	TRBV18	NA	TRBD1
TGTGCCAGCAGCTCTCTGGGGACACCAAAACGCCAAAACTATGGCTACACCTTC	CASSSLGTPKRQNYGYTF	18	TRBJ1-2	TRBV21-1	NA	NA
TGCGCCAGCAGCTTGGAGGGGGCATTAGAGACCCAGTACTTC	CASSLEGALETQYF	14	TRBJ2-5	TRBV5-1	NA	TRBD1
TGCGCCAGCAGCTTTGGACAGGCCGCTAATAGGCAGCAGTACTTC	CASSFGQAANRQQYF	15	TRBJ2-7	TRBV5-1	NA	TRBD1
TGCGCCAGCAGCTTTCGGCAGGGCGATGGCTACACCTTC	CASSFRQGDGYTF	13	TRBJ1-2	TRBV5-1	NA	NA
TGTGCCAGCAGTGCGGGGACTAGCGGGGGGTACAATGAGCAGTTCTTC	CASSAGTSGGYNEQFF	16	TRBJ2-1	TRBV2	once	TRBD2
TGTGCCATCAGAGGGGGGGCGCAGAACACCGGGGAGCTGTTTTTT	CAIRGGAQNTGELFF	15	TRBJ2-2	TRBV10-3	NA	NA
TGTGCCAGCAGCCCCGGACTCCACTCCTACGAGCAGTACTTC	CASSPGLHSYEQYF	14	TRBJ2-7	TRBV9	NA	NA
TGTGCCAGCAGTCGGACAGGGGAGGAAAAACTGTTTTTT	CASSRTGEEKLFF	13	TRBJ1-4	TRBV28	once	TRBD1
TGTGCCAGCAGCCAGGGTAGACAGGAAGGTAAATCTGAAGCTTTCTTT	CASSQGRQEGKSEAFF	16	TRBJ1-1	TRBV4-2	NA	NA
TGCGCCAGCAGCCAAGAACGGGGGTGGGATGAGCAGTTCTTC	CASSQERGWDEQFF	14	TRBJ2-1	TRBV4-3	NA	NA